This TCR beta chain was recovered during a study of blood T cell repertoires in COVID-19. Study information: Acute and convalescent COVID-19 specimens originated in the United States, Italy and Spain. Sources were T cells, B-cell-depleted T cells, or PBMCs; the material itself was cDNA or gDNA.

The CDR3 totals 14 residues. Germline V lookup: CDR1 SGHTA, CDR2 FQGNSA. Trimming shortened V by 2 bases and J by 5 bases, and 12 bases separated the two germline ends. As handled by the study authors: Nucleated cell number was recorded as an estimate derived from reference gene primer amplification. TCRdb keeps only in-frame clones here, not all; method: immunoSEQ multiplex PCR. V and J calls and clone size are those listed in that table; D and trimming were worked out from the DNA. The profile shows about 160,000 clones, 85% of them singletons. This rearrangement joins TRBV7-2 to TRBJ1-1; D ambiguous. Sequencing was carried out using peripheral blood. The clonotype comes from a man between 35 and 55 years old with acute or convalescent COVID-19. The CDR3 loop reads CASSLTPLQTEAFF. CDR3 sequence (DNA): TGTGCCAGCAGCTTAACCCCTCTACAGACTGAAGCTTTCTTT.